This TCR beta chain was recorded in a study of regulatory T cells in long-lasting Graves disease. Construction of the TCR beta libraries employed iRepertoire HTBI primers in conjunction with Arm-PCR of CDR3 regions. TCRdb passed the multiplex PCR reads through MiXCR, listing each CDR3 protein once. The profile shows 450,000 to 600,000 distinct CDR3 sequences, roughly 14% of them singletons. Time point: newly diagnosed GD, antithyroid drugs for less than 3 months. RNA isolated from PBMCs was used to make the TCR library. This clonotype was observed many times. This CDR3 region has 14 residues. Trimming shortened V by 5 bases and J by 3 bases, and 14 bases separated the two germline ends. These data also featured in a second study, about T cells in Graves' hyperthyroidism and ophthalmopathy.

The clonotype originates from a young man with Graves disease. V usage is TRBV12-3 or TRBV12-4 and J usage is TRBJ2-7; a weak D match, TRBD1 (5 bases). Sequencing used peripheral blood mononuclear cells (PBMCs), obtained at new diagnosis, from a patient treated with antithyroid drugs. CDR3 in amino acids: CASSPQGYGYEQYF. CDR3 sequence (DNA): TGTGCCAGCAGTCCTCAGGGATACGGCTACGAGCAGTACTTC.